The 8 T cell receptor beta chains given below trace back to one sample, sequenced in a study of radiotherapy plus CTLA-4 blockade in lung cancer. Sequencing was performed with immunoSEQ multiplex PCR; in TCRdb, only in-frame clones are kept and a portion is missing. Of 60,000 to 65,000 clones detected, roughly 77% appear once; the ten largest clones hold about 4.5%. Sequencing was performed on peripheral blood, taken from a patient treated with radiotherapy plus ipilimumab. The source is a human donor with non-small cell lung cancer who had a complete response to radiotherapy plus ipilimumab.

The chain couples TRBV7-2 to TRBJ1-6; D is perhaps TRBD1 (6 bases). V shed 5 bases and J shed 5 bases, with 10 bases lying between them. Germline V lookup: CDR1 SGHTA, CDR2 FQGNSA. This CDR3 spans 14 amino acids. This CDR3 reads CASSLDSHNSPLHF. DNA of the CDR3: TGTGCCAGCAGCCTGGACAGCCATAATTCACCCCTCCACTTT.

This chain connects TRBV9 to TRBJ2-2; 8 bases are shared with TRBD2. Losses at the gene ends were 3 bases for V and 3 bases for J; bases not matched to a gene: 4. CDR1 SGDLS and CDR2 YYNGEE come from the germline V gene. CDR3 size: 15 residues. The CDR3 DNA reads TGTGCCAGCAGCGCAACTAGCGGATACACCGGGGAGCTGTTTTTT. It codes for CASSATSGYTGELFF.

V is TRBV6-4 and J is TRBJ2-1; 10 bases agree with TRBD2. CDR1 is MRHNA, CDR2 SNTAGT, per germline. With V trimmed by 7 bases and J by 6 bases, 3 bases remained unmatched. The CDR3 covers 13 residues. Here the CDR3 DNA reads TGTGCCAGCACAGCGGGAGGGCTCAATGAGCAGTTCTTC. It encodes CASTAGGLNEQFF.

Regarding this clone: One junction end disagrees with the germline gene, perhaps due to a read error. CDR3 sequence: CASSPGTGGEQYF. Here the CDR3 DNA reads TGTGCTAGCAGCCCCGGGACCGGGGGCGAGCAGTACTTC. This sequence joins TRBV7-7 and TRBJ2-7, with a weak D call TRBD2 (6 bases). CDR3 length: 13 residues. Per the germline V gene, CDR1 is SSHAT and CDR2 is FNYEAQ (reference sequence).

This clone was observed a handful of times. The chain couples TRBV9 to TRBJ2-5, with D unclear. This CDR3 region has 14 residues. Germline assignment: CDR1 SGDLS and CDR2 YYNGEE. V lost 1 base and J 2 bases, leaving 9 bases between the germline ends. CDR3 bases: TGTGCCAGCAGCGTAAAGGGCGGACAAGAGACCCAGTACTTC. It translates to CASSVKGGQETQYF.

The chain is built from TRBV19 and TRBJ2-1; 8 bases line up with TRBD2. J was trimmed by 8 bases and V by 6 bases; bases with no gene match: 9. The CDR3 covers 14 residues. Germline V gene data show CDR1 as LNHDA and CDR2 as SQIVND (reference sequence). The CDR3 region has the DNA TGTGCCAGTAGGCCGGGACTAGGGTGGGATGAGCAGTTCTTC. Its translation: CASRPGLGWDEQFF.

The V gene is TRBV28, the J gene TRBJ2-7, with TRBD1 matching over 7 bases. Germline V CDR1 and CDR2: MDHEN, SYDVKM. The trim removed 3 bases at V and 0 bases at J, leaving 5 bases unmatched. This CDR3 region has 15 residues. CDR3 in amino acids: CASSLTGTSSYEQYF. CDR3 DNA sequence: TGTGCCAGCAGTTTGACAGGGACCAGCTCCTACGAGCAGTACTTC.

V usage is TRBV28 and J usage is TRBJ2-3, with D uncertain. The V gene's germline CDR1 is MDHEN and CDR2 SYDVKM. V gave up 5 bases and J gave up 4 bases, with 7 bases separating them. The CDR3 covers 12 residues. The CDR3 region is CASSLRADTQYF. In DNA, the CDR3 is TGTGCCAGCAGTCTCCGCGCAGATACGCAGTATTTT. Full variable domain (missing parts from reference TRBV28 and TRBJ2-3): DVKVTQSSRYLVKRTGEKVFLECVQDMDHENMFWYRQDPGLGLRLIYFSYDVKMKEKGDIPEGYSVSREKKERFSLILESASTNQTSMYLCASSLRADTQYFGPGTRLTVL.